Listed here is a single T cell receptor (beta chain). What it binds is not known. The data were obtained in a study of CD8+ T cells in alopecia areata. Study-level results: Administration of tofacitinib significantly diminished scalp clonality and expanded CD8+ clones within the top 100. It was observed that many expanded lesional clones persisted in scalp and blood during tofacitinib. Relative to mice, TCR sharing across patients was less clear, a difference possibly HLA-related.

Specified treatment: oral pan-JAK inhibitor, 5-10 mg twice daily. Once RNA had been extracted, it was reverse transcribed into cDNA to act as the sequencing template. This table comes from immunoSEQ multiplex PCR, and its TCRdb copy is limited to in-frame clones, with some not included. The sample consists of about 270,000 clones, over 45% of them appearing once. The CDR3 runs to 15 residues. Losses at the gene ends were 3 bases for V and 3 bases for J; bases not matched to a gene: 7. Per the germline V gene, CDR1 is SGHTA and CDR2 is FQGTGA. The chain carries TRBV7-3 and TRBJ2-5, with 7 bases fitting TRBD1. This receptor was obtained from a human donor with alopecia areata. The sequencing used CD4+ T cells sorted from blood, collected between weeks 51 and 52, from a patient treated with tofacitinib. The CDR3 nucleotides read TGTGCCAGCAGCTTGGTAGGGGGCTCAGAAGAGACCCAGTACTTC. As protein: CASSLVGGSEETQYF.